The 21 T cell receptor beta chains below come from one sample, sequenced in a study of T cell repertoires in cytomegalovirus infection. TCRdb re-called the reads with MiXCR, one entry per CDR3 protein. This repertoire shows roughly 320,000 distinct CDR3 sequences, over 7.5% found once; its top ten account for about 3.9%. Material for sequencing was PBMCs. These receptors came from a human donor in good health (CMV status not recorded). Some clones in this sample may be carry-over from other donors' samples.

In regard to this clonotype: Germline and junction disagree at one end, which may indicate a read error. The chain carries TRBV20-1 and TRBJ2-2; D is possibly TRBD2 (5 bases). The CDR3 contains 15 residues. Germline V gives CDR1 DFQATT, CDR2 SNEGSKA (reference sequence). CDR3 residues: CSAVGSFGPTGERFF. For the CDR3, the DNA is TGCAGTGCCGTAGGGTCCTTTGGACCCACCGGGGAGCGGTTTTTT.

This clonotype was seen a few times. The rearrangement uses TRBV11-2 and TRBJ1-4, with D perhaps TRBD1 (6 bases). This CDR3 is 15 amino acids long. CDR1 is SGHAT, CDR2 FQNNGV, per germline. V lost 4 bases and J lost 8, with 17 bases in between. CDR3 DNA sequence: TGTGCCAGCAGCTGGGAAACAGGGTTAAGGGAAAAACTGTTTTTT. It encodes CASSWETGLREKLFF.

A few counts support this clonotype. The V call is TRBV20-1, the J call TRBJ2-3, with 10 bases identical to TRBD2. This CDR3 is 15 amino acids long. Germline values: CDR1 DFQATT, CDR2 SNEGSKA (reference sequence). The J segment lost 4 bases and the V segment lost 4 bases, leaving 8 bases of the junction unmatched. DNA of the CDR3: TGCAGTGCTACCTCACTAGCGGGAAAGGCAGATACGCAGTATTTT. Amino acids: CSATSLAGKADTQYF.

This clonotype was counted only a few times. The V and J genes are TRBV2 and TRBJ2-2; possible D gene TRBD1, 6 bases. In germline, CDR1 is SNHLY, CDR2 FYNNEI. Trimming removed 5 bases at V and 4 bases at J, with 11 bases between. The CDR3 sequence is 14 residues long. The CDR3 spells CASSLGQSTGELFF. CDR3 DNA: TGTGCCAGCAGTTTAGGACAGTCCACCGGGGAGCTGTTTTTT.

A few counts support this clonotype. This chain links TRBV28 with TRBJ1-1; 8 bases line up with TRBD1. The CDR3 runs 14 residues. In germline, CDR1 is MDHEN, CDR2 SYDVKM. V shed 7 bases and J 6 bases; nucleotides not matched to a gene: 10. CDR3 nucleotide sequence: TGTGCCAGCAAGGACAGGGCTTTTTCTTCTGAAGCTTTCTTT. It encodes CASKDRAFSSEAFF.

This clonotype was observed a handful of times. J is TRBJ1-1 and V is TRBV9, with D tentatively TRBD1 (5 bases). CDR3 length: 17 amino acids. V dropped 0 bases and J dropped 3 bases, with 18 bases sitting between them. In germline, CDR1 is SGDLS, CDR2 YYNGEE. The CDR3 protein is CASSVEVGPGVDTEAFF. The DNA of the CDR3 is TGTGCCAGCAGCGTAGAAGTGGGACCGGGCGTCGACACTGAAGCTTTCTTT.

Only a few counts were recorded for this clonotype. The V and J genes are TRBV7-2 and TRBJ2-4; no clear D gene. Per the germline V gene, CDR1 is SGHTA and CDR2 is FQGNSA. The CDR3 contains 15 residues. Trimming removed 6 bases at V and 1 base at J, with 13 bases between. The CDR3: CASSPVEVAKNIQYF. Here the CDR3 DNA reads TGTGCCAGCAGTCCCGTTGAGGTTGCCAAAAACATTCAGTACTTC. Filled out from reference TRBV7-2 and TRBJ2-4, the complete variable domain reads GAGVSQSPSNKVTEKGKDVELRCDPISGHTALYWYRQSLGQGLEFLIYFQGNSAPDKSGLPSDRFSAERTGGSVSTLTIQRTQQEDSAVYLCASSPVEVAKNIQYFGAGTRLSVL.

The chain employs TRBV27 and TRBJ2-1; possible D gene TRBD1, 5 bases. V was trimmed by 2 bases and J by 1 base, leaving 12 bases between them. There are 16 residues in the CDR3. Germline CDR1 MNHEY, CDR2 SMNVEV (reference sequence). In DNA, the CDR3 is TGTGCCAGCAGTTTAGAAGGGGTGTCGTCCTACAATGAGCAGTTCTTC. Amino acid sequence: CASSLEGVSSYNEQFF.

This clonotype was counted a few times. The CDR3 nucleotides are TGTGCCAGCAGTTTGCCGCCGCAGCCCCAGCATTTT. This translates into CASSLPPQPQHF. The J gene is TRBJ1-5, the V gene TRBV28, with D unclear. Germline V gene lookup returns CDR1 MDHEN and CDR2 SYDVKM. This CDR3 has 12 residues. V was pared by 3 bases and J by 7 bases, with 7 bases between.

The sample holds many counts of this clonotype. The chain uses TRBV7-9 and TRBJ2-4; D is unclear. Trimming stripped 5 bases from V and 5 bases from J, with 13 bases between. Germline assignment: CDR1 SEHNR and CDR2 FQNEAQ (reference sequence). The CDR3 is made up of 14 amino acids. In nucleotides, the CDR3 is TGTGCCAGCAGCCAAATTTATGGGGAAAACATTCAGTACTTC. Residues: CASSQIYGENIQYF.

The rearrangement links TRBV28 to TRBJ2-7, with D possibly TRBD2 on 6 matching bases. V lost 3 bases and J 5 bases, leaving 14 bases between the germline ends. The germline V gene has CDR1 MDHEN and CDR2 SYDVKM. This CDR3 has 14 amino acids. The CDR3 protein is CASSFLREINEQYF. In DNA, the CDR3 is TGTGCCAGCAGTTTCCTCCGGGAGATAAACGAGCAGTACTTC.

This clonotype showed up just a few times. This sequence joins TRBV6-2 or TRBV6-3 and TRBJ2-3; 11 bases fit TRBD1. J was trimmed by 2 bases and V by 6 bases; bases with no gene match: 13. Germline V gene data show CDR1 as MNHEY and CDR2 as SVGEGT. The length of the CDR3 is 18 residues. Written as DNA, the CDR3 is TGTGCCAGCAGCCCGGGACAGGGGGGTTTCCCTTTCACAGATACGCAGTATTTT. This encodes CASSPGQGGFPFTDTQYF.

The rearrangement links TRBV2 to TRBJ1-5, with 10 bases that match TRBD1. This CDR3 is built from 17 residues. Trimming removed 7 bases from V and 0 bases from J; junction bases left unmatched: 9. Germline V gene sequence: CDR1 SNHLY, CDR2 FYNNEI. CDR3 sequence (DNA): TGTGCCAGCACCCTAGGGACAGGGGCCTATAGCAATCAGCCCCAGCATTTT. Protein product: CASTLGTGAYSNQPQHF.

Ten or more counts support this clonotype. V and J are TRBV3-1 and TRBJ2-7; 7 positions match TRBD1. Unmatched junction bases numbered 13, after V lost 8 bases and J lost 3 bases. This CDR3 has 15 amino acids. The V gene's germline CDR1 is LGHDT and CDR2 YNNKEL (reference sequence). The CDR3 is CASSSPGQSLYEQYF. For the CDR3, the DNA is TGTGCCAGCTCCTCCCCGGGACAGAGTCTCTACGAGCAGTACTTC.

This clonotype was observed a few times. The chain couples TRBV7-9 to TRBJ1-2, with D perhaps matching TRBD1 (5 bases). Germline V lookup: CDR1 SEHNR, CDR2 FQNEAQ (reference sequence). Trimming removed 7 bases from V and 7 bases from J, with 16 bases in between. CDR3 length: 13 amino acids. The CDR3 protein is CASNLHGAGGYTF. In DNA form, the CDR3 reads TGTGCCAGCAATCTCCACGGGGCGGGTGGCTACACCTTC.

At least ten counts were recorded for this clonotype. The chain employs TRBV4-3 and TRBJ2-1, with unresolved D. CDR1 and CDR2 from the germline V gene are LGHNA and YSLEER. The V and J ends lost 0 bases and 7 bases respectively, with 16 bases between them. The CDR3 has 16 amino acids. Here the CDR3 DNA reads TGCGCCAGCAGCCAAGATCAACTCTCGTCAAGGAATGAGCAGTTCTTC. Protein sequence: CASSQDQLSSRNEQFF.

This clonotype was counted a few times. This chain joins TRBV5-1 and TRBJ2-7, with D perhaps TRBD1 (6 bases). V lost 3 bases, J lost 2 bases, and 18 bases lay in between. This CDR3 region has 16 residues. Germline-derived CDR1 and CDR2 are SGHRS and YFSETQ. CDR3 nucleotide sequence: TGCGCCAGCAGCTCCAGGGGTTTTGGCAGAACCTACGAGCAGTACTTC. Translating it yields CASSSRGFGRTYEQYF. Based on the CDR3 plus reference TRBV5-1 and TRBJ2-7, the full variable domain is KAGVTQTPRYLIKTRGQQVTLSCSPISGHRSVSWYQQTPGQGLQFLFEYFSETQRNKGNFPGRFSGRQFSNSRSEMNVSTLELGDSALYLCASSSRGFGRTYEQYFGPGTRLTVT.

The rearrangement joins TRBV29-1 to TRBJ2-1; TRBD2 matches 11 bases. Trimming at V came to 1 base and at J to 4 bases, leaving 3 bases not matched to a gene. Germline CDR1 SQVTM, CDR2 ANQGSEA. CDR3 size: 15 residues. In DNA form, the CDR3 reads TGCAGCGTTGAAGGGCTAGCGGGAGGTTACAATGAGCAGTTCTTC. This sequence encodes CSVEGLAGGYNEQFF.

This clonotype was seen ten or more times. CDR3 loop: CSARTPGQGGGNYGYTF. The CDR3 region has the DNA TGCAGTGCTCGTACTCCGGGACAGGGAGGGGGAAACTATGGCTACACCTTC. V gene TRBV20-1 combines with J gene TRBJ1-2; 9 bases align to TRBD1. V lost 5 bases and J lost 2; bases outside the gene matches: 15. The length of the CDR3 is 17 residues. The germline V gene encodes CDR1 DFQATT and CDR2 SNEGSKA (reference sequence).

The chain joins TRBV12-3 or TRBV12-4 to TRBJ2-4; D is unclear. The CDR3 has 12 amino acids. Trimming removed 1 base at V and 7 bases at J, with 5 bases between. In DNA, the CDR3 is TGTGCCAGCAGTTTAGGATGGAACATTCAGTACTTC. This codes for CASSLGWNIQYF.

This chain links TRBV4-1 with TRBJ1-2; D is unresolved. Germline V gives CDR1 MGHRA, CDR2 YSYEKL. This CDR3 is 15 amino acids long. V was trimmed by 0 bases and J by 5 bases, leaving 13 bases between them. In DNA, the CDR3 is TGCGCCAGCAGCCAAGATGCAGGATCGAGGTATGGCTACACCTTC. Residues: CASSQDAGSRYGYTF.